Listed below are T cell receptor beta chains from one sample, sequenced in a study of blood T cell repertoires in COVID-19. This table comes from immunoSEQ multiplex PCR, and its TCRdb copy is limited to in-frame clones, with some not included. This table holds roughly 130,000 clones, approximately 87% found once. The sample taken for sequencing was peripheral blood. The receptors were sampled from a woman in her fifties or sixties with acute or convalescent COVID-19. The CDR3 runs from the conserved cysteine through the conserved F or W. D genes are given only for firm matches. Only some rows state a clone size, as once, few, many or a class for expanded clones.

D: NA; length: 13; V: TRBV11-2; J: TRBJ2-3; size: NA; CDR3: CASSPQGRDTQYF; DNA: TGTGCCAGCAGCCCACAGGGGAGGGATACGCAGTATTTT
D: NA; length: 13; V: TRBV27; J: TRBJ2-1; size: NA; CDR3: CASSKTSYNEQFF; DNA: TGTGCCAGCAGTAAGACTTCCTACAATGAGCAGTTCTTC
D: NA; length: 11; V: TRBV20-1; J: TRBJ1-5; size: NA; CDR3: CSARDHGPQHF; DNA: TGCAGTGCTAGAGATCACGGGCCCCAGCATTTT
D: TRBD2; length: 15; V: TRBV15; J: TRBJ2-1; size: NA; CDR3: CATSRDLAAYNEQFF; DNA: TGTGCCACCAGCAGAGATCTAGCGGCCTACAATGAGCAGTTCTTC
D: NA; length: 17; V: TRBV3-1/TRBV3-2; J: TRBJ1-3; size: NA; CDR3: CASSQEFEIYSGNTIYF; DNA: TGTGCCAGCAGCCAAGAATTCGAGATCTACTCTGGAAACACCATATATTTT
D: NA; length: 16; V: TRBV28; J: TRBJ1-2; size: NA; CDR3: CASSLAPRGGDYGYTF; DNA: TGTGCCAGCAGTTTAGCCCCCCGTGGGGGCGACTATGGCTACACCTTC
D: NA; length: 14; V: TRBV3-1/TRBV3-2; J: TRBJ2-7; size: NA; CDR3: CASSHRVDHYEQYF; DNA: TGTGCCAGCAGCCACCGGGTCGATCACTACGAGCAGTACTTC
D: NA; length: 12; V: TRBV27; J: TRBJ2-3; size: NA; CDR3: CASSFQADTQYF; DNA: TGTGCCAGCAGTTTTCAGGCAGATACGCAGTATTTT
D: TRBD2; length: 14; V: TRBV5-1; J: TRBJ2-7; size: few; CDR3: CASSLLADSYEQYF; DNA: TGCGCCAGCAGCTTACTAGCGGATAGTTACGAGCAGTACTTC
D: TRBD1; length: 14; V: TRBV6-5; J: TRBJ1-2; size: NA; CDR3: CATIKPGTGGGYTF; DNA: TGTGCCACCATAAAACCCGGGACAGGGGGAGGCTACACCTTC
D: NA; length: 15; V: TRBV11-2; J: TRBJ1-1; size: NA; CDR3: CASSLQGGMNTEAFF; DNA: TGTGCCAGCAGCTTACAGGGAGGAATGAACACTGAAGCTTTCTTT
D: NA; length: 14; V: TRBV11-2; J: TRBJ2-1; size: NA; CDR3: CASSLPTSYNEQFF; DNA: TGTGCCAGCAGCTTACCCACTAGCTACAATGAGCAGTTCTTC
D: TRBD2; length: 16; V: TRBV13; J: TRBJ2-2; size: NA; CDR3: CASSFPGTRGTGELFF; DNA: TGTGCCAGCAGCTTCCCCGGGACTAGGGGCACCGGGGAGCTGTTTTTT
D: NA; length: 15; V: TRBV21-1; J: TRBJ1-4; size: NA; CDR3: CASSLRTEEREKLFF; DNA: TGTGCCAGCAGCCTTCGGACAGAGGAAAGAGAAAAACTGTTTTTT
D: NA; length: 14; V: TRBV11-2; J: TRBJ2-3; size: NA; CDR3: CASSPDPGSDTQYF; DNA: TGTGCCAGCAGCCCGGACCCCGGGAGCGATACGCAGTATTTT
D: TRBD2; length: 16; V: TRBV9; J: TRBJ2-1; size: NA; CDR3: CASSTLSAGVSNEQFF; DNA: TGTGCCAGCAGCACCCTATCAGCGGGAGTCTCAAATGAGCAGTTCTTC
D: NA; length: 13; V: TRBV7-8; J: TRBJ2-1; size: NA; CDR3: CASSLTGYNEQFF; DNA: TGTGCCAGCAGCTTGACTGGTTACAATGAGCAGTTCTTC